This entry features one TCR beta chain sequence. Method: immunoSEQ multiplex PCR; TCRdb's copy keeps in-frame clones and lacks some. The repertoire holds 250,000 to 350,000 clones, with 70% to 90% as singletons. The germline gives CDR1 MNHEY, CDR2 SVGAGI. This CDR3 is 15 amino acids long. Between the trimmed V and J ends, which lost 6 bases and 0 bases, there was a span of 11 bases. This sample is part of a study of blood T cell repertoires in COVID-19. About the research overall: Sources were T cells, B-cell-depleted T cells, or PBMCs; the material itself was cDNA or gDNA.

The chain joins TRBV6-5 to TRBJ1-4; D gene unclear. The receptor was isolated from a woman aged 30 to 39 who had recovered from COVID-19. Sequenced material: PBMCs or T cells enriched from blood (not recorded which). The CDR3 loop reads CASSWVGATNEKLFF. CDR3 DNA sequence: TGTGCCAGCAGCTGGGTCGGGGCAACTAATGAAAAACTGTTTTTT.